Listed below are T cell receptor beta chains from one sample, sequenced in a study of CD8 T cells in Susac syndrome. Each CDR3 protein is one row after TCRdb ran MiXCR on the immunoSEQ multiplex PCR reads. The sample yields a few hundred thousand distinct CDR3 sequences, 85% to 90% seen once. Material for sequencing was CD8+ T cells from PBMCs. All receptors come from a human donor with multiple sclerosis. CDR3s include the opening cysteine and the closing phenylalanine or tryptophan. The D gene is left open where the match is weak. Size tells how often a clone was seen (once, few, many) or the class of an expanded clone, and some rows leave it out.

length,D,J,V,size,CDR3,DNA
12,NA,TRBJ2-7,TRBV25-1,NA,CASSELANEQYF,TGTGCCAGCAGTGAATTGGCCAACGAGCAGTACTTC
13,NA,TRBJ1-4,TRBV6-5,NA,CASSYPGGEKLFF,TGTGCCAGCAGTTACCCCGGCGGAGAAAAACTGTTTTTT
18,TRBD2,TRBJ2-3,TRBV5-1,NA,CASSSHWTSGDPTDTQYF,TGCGCCAGCAGCTCGCACTGGACTAGCGGGGACCCCACAGATACGCAGTATTTT
16,TRBD2,TRBJ2-3,TRBV27,NA,CASSFQLAGGPDTQYF,TGTGCCAGCAGTTTCCAACTAGCGGGAGGGCCAGATACGCAGTATTTT
10,NA,TRBJ1-5,TRBV6-5,NA,CASGHQPQHF,TGTGCCAGCGGTCATCAGCCCCAGCATTTT
15,TRBD1,TRBJ2-1,TRBV29-1,NA,CSVEGWGQDDNEQFF,TGCAGCGTTGAGGGATGGGGACAGGATGACAATGAGCAGTTCTTC
16,NA,TRBJ2-7,TRBV5-5,NA,CASSFRPTGEEYEQYF,TGTGCCAGCAGCTTCCGCCCCACAGGGGAGGAATACGAGCAGTACTTC
11,NA,TRBJ1-1,TRBV30,NA,CAGALNTEAFF,TGTGCCGGGGCCCTGAACACTGAAGCTTTCTTT
14,TRBD1,TRBJ2-7,TRBV30,few,CAWSELDRGYEQYF,TGTGCCTGGAGTGAATTGGACAGGGGCTACGAGCAGTACTTC
15,NA,TRBJ2-7,TRBV28,NA,CASSSRWGAAYEQYF,TGTGCCAGCAGTTCCCGGTGGGGCGCCGCCTACGAGCAGTACTTC
15,NA,TRBJ2-1,TRBV12-3/TRBV12-4,NA,CASRGSGSPHREQFF,TGTGCCAGCCGGGGAAGCGGTTCTCCTCACCGCGAGCAGTTCTTC
16,TRBD2,TRBJ2-5,TRBV20-1,NA,CSARPLAGAVFETQYF,TGCAGTGCTAGACCCTTAGCGGGGGCGGTATTCGAGACCCAGTACTTC
15,TRBD1,TRBJ2-3,TRBV7-3,NA,CASSPTGALTDTQYF,TGTGCCAGCAGCCCGACAGGGGCCCTCACAGATACGCAGTATTTT
13,NA,TRBJ1-2,TRBV27,NA,CATFSGGRYGYTF,TGTGCCACCTTCTCCGGGGGGCGCTATGGCTACACCTTC
16,TRBD1,TRBJ2-2,TRBV7-9,few,CASSSPTGSNTGELFF,TGTGCCAGCAGCTCTCCGACAGGGAGCAACACCGGGGAGCTGTTTTTT
15,NA,TRBJ1-5,TRBV7-9,NA,CASSSARQANQPQHF,TGTGCCAGCAGCTCGGCCCGACAGGCCAATCAGCCCCAGCATTTT
14,NA,TRBJ2-7,TRBV5-6,NA,CASSFLTAVWEQYF,TGTGCCAGCAGCTTTCTAACCGCTGTTTGGGAGCAGTACTTC
16,TRBD2,TRBJ2-1,TRBV5-6,NA,CASSLSSGRLYNEQFF,TGTGCCAGCAGCTTGTCTAGCGGGAGACTCTACAATGAGCAGTTCTTC
21,TRBD1,TRBJ1-5,TRBV12-3/TRBV12-4,NA,CASSLAPLPGQGGLSRQPQHF,TGTGCCAGCAGTTTAGCCCCCTTGCCGGGACAGGGTGGTCTAAGTCGTCAGCCCCAGCATTTT
15,TRBD2,TRBJ2-3,TRBV12-3/TRBV12-4,NA,CASSFGREVADTQYF,TGTGCCAGCAGTTTTGGGCGGGAGGTCGCAGATACGCAGTATTTT
13,NA,TRBJ2-7,TRBV27,NA,CASSLGRNYEQYF,TGTGCCAGCAGTTTGGGCAGAAACTACGAGCAGTACTTC
15,NA,TRBJ1-1,TRBV25-1,once,CASSEWAGSGTEAFF,TGTGCCAGCAGTGAGTGGGCAGGTTCCGGCACTGAAGCTTTCTTT
14,NA,TRBJ2-5,TRBV7-9,NA,CASTRESMQETQYF,TGTGCCAGCACTCGGGAGAGTATGCAAGAGACCCAGTACTTC
12,NA,TRBJ2-7,TRBV30,NA,CAWSGVSYEQYF,TGTGCCTGGAGTGGTGTTTCCTACGAGCAGTACTTC
15,NA,TRBJ2-3,TRBV5-4,once,CASSPTEASTDTQYF,TGTGCCAGCAGCCCGACAGAAGCTAGCACAGATACGCAGTATTTT
14,TRBD2,TRBJ2-1,TRBV27,NA,CASSGAGGPDEQFF,TGTGCCAGCAGTGGAGCGGGAGGGCCCGATGAGCAGTTCTTC
14,NA,TRBJ1-1,TRBV7-9,NA,CASSGHQGNTEAFF,TGTGCCAGCAGCGGACATCAGGGGAACACTGAAGCTTTCTTT
13,TRBD1,TRBJ2-7,TRBV27,once,CASGRGQFYEQYF,TGTGCCAGCGGCAGGGGGCAGTTTTACGAGCAGTACTTC
14,NA,TRBJ2-1,TRBV2,NA,CASSVVGEYNEQFF,TGTGCCAGCAGTGTGGTGGGAGAGTACAATGAGCAGTTCTTC
15,TRBD1,TRBJ1-6,TRBV6-4,NA,CASSDSPTGGSPLHF,TGTGCCAGCAGTGACTCTCCGACAGGGGGTTCACCCCTCCACTTT
14,NA,TRBJ1-2,TRBV15,NA,CATSKGTEEGGYTF,TGTGCCACCAGCAAAGGAACGGAAGAAGGGGGCTACACCTTC
15,NA,TRBJ2-1,TRBV11-2,once,CASSLVQGGYNEQFF,TGTGCCAGCAGCTTAGTCCAGGGTGGTTACAATGAGCAGTTCTTC
14,NA,TRBJ2-7,TRBV5-4,NA,CASSPAGAAYEQYF,TGTGCCAGCAGCCCCGCAGGGGCAGCTTACGAGCAGTACTTC
14,NA,TRBJ1-1,TRBV5-5,few,CASRIGRGNTEAFF,TGTGCCAGCAGGATCGGCAGGGGGAACACTGAAGCTTTCTTT
15,NA,TRBJ2-7,TRBV7-6,NA,CATEWGLALSYEQYF,TGTGCCACCGAATGGGGGCTAGCCTTGTCCTACGAGCAGTACTTC
16,NA,TRBJ2-1,TRBV27,NA,CASSFSQDPKYNEQFF,TGTGCCAGCAGTTTTTCCCAGGACCCAAAATACAATGAGCAGTTCTTC
15,NA,TRBJ1-5,TRBV12-3/TRBV12-4,NA,CASSSPDDSNQPQHF,TGTGCCAGCAGTTCGCCTGACGATAGCAATCAGCCCCAGCATTTT
13,NA,TRBJ2-5,TRBV27,NA,CASRGKVGETQYF,TGTGCCAGCAGGGGGAAGGTCGGTGAGACCCAGTACTTC
14,TRBD2,TRBJ2-7,TRBV29-1,once,CSVDFSGLGYEQYF,TGCAGCGTTGACTTTAGCGGGCTGGGCTACGAGCAGTACTTC
15,NA,TRBJ2-7,TRBV20-1,once,CSARDLRGVPAEQYF,TGCAGTGCTAGAGACCTCCGAGGGGTCCCGGCCGAGCAGTACTTC
17,NA,TRBJ2-1,TRBV6-5,NA,CASSYSSTTAPVNEQFF,TGTGCCAGCAGTTACTCGTCGACGACGGCACCTGTCAATGAGCAGTTCTTC
19,TRBD1,TRBJ2-5,TRBV5-4,NA,CASSPGQGISVGGQETQYF,TGTGCCAGCAGCCCAGGACAGGGGATCTCGGTGGGGGGCCAAGAGACCCAGTACTTC
15,TRBD1,TRBJ2-7,TRBV4-1,NA,CASSHGTASSYEQYF,TGCGCCAGCAGCCACGGGACAGCAAGCTCCTACGAGCAGTACTTC
17,NA,TRBJ2-3,TRBV7-8,once,CASSALDRSGWTDTQYF,TGTGCCAGCAGCGCCCTTGACAGGTCTGGATGGACAGATACGCAGTATTTT
14,NA,TRBJ1-1,TRBV3-1,NA,CASSLETGFTEAFF,TGTGCCAGCAGCCTAGAAACAGGGTTTACTGAAGCTTTCTTT
13,NA,TRBJ2-7,TRBV6-1,few,CASSERSSYEQYF,TGTGCCAGCAGTGAGAGGAGCAGTTACGAGCAGTACTTC
15,TRBD2,TRBJ2-3,TRBV5-1,NA,CASSLRAGAADTQYF,TGCGCCAGCAGCTTGAGAGCGGGAGCCGCAGATACGCAGTATTTT
13,NA,TRBJ1-2,TRBV6-2/TRBV6-3,NA,CASSYLIWDGYTF,TGTGCCAGCAGTTACCTTATCTGGGATGGCTACACCTTC
16,TRBD1,TRBJ1-5,TRBV18,NA,CASSPLPGQSNQPQHF,TGTGCCAGCTCACCACTTCCGGGACAGAGCAATCAGCCCCAGCATTTT
16,NA,TRBJ2-7,TRBV3-1,NA,CASSLNDRKLSYEQYF,TGTGCCAGCAGCCTCAACGACAGGAAATTGTCCTACGAGCAGTACTTC
16,NA,TRBJ2-7,TRBV5-1,few,CASSLVPGHNPYEQYF,TGCGCCAGCAGCTTGGTCCCGGGACATAATCCCTACGAGCAGTACTTC